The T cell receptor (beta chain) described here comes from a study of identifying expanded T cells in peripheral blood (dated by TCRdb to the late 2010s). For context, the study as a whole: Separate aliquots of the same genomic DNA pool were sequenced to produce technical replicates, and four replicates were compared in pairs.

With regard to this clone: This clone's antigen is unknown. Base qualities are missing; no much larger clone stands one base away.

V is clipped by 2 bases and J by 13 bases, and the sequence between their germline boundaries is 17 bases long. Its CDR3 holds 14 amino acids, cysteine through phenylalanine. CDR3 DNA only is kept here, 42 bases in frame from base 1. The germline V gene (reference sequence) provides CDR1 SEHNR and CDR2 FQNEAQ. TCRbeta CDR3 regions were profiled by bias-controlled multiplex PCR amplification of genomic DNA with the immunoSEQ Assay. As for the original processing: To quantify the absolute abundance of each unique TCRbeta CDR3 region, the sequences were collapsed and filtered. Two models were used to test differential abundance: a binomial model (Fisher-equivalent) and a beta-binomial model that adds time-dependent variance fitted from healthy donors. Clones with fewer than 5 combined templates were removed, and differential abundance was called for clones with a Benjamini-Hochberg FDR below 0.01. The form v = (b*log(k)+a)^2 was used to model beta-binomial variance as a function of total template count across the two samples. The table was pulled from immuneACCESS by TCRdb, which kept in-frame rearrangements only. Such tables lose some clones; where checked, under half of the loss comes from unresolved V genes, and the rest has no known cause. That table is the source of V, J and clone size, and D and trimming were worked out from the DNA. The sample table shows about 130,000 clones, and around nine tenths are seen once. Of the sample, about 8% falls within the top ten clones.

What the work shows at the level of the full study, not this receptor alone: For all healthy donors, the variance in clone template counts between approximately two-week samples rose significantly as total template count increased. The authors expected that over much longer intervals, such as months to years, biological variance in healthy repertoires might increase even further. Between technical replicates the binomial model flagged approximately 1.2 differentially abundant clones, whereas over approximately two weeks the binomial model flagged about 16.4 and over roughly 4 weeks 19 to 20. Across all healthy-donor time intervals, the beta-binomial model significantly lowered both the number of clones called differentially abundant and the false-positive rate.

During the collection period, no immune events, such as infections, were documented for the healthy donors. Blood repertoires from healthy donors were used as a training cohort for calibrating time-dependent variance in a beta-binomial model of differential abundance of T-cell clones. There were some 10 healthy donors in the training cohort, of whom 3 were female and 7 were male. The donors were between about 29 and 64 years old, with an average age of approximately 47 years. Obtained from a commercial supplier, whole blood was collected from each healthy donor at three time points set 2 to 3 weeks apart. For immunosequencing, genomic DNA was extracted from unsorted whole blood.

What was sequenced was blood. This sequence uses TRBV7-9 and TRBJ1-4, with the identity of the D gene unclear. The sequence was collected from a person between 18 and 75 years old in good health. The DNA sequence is TGTGCCAGCAGCTTAAACGGCCTTGGAGTTGGACTGTTTTTT. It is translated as CASSLNGLGVGLFF.